What follows are 31 T cell receptor beta chains derived from one specimen sequenced in a study of shared clonotypes between healthy human individuals. The table came from immunoSEQ multiplex PCR; TCRdb's copy has only in-frame clones and leaves some out. Here the sample spans a few hundred thousand clones, about 74% being singletons. The sample was PBMCs. The receptor set was obtained from a woman aged 40 to 50 in good health. Some clones in this sample may be carry-over from other donors' samples.

Worth noting for this clone: This may come from a read error, since a much larger clone is one base off. The V call is TRBV7-2, the J call TRBJ1-5; 9 nucleotides align to TRBD1. V trimming: 1 base; J trimming: 6 bases; junction bases outside the gene matches: 4. The CDR3 is made up of 15 amino acids. Germline V gene lookup returns CDR1 SGHTA and CDR2 FQGNSA. DNA of the CDR3: TGTGCCAGCAGCTTAGGACAGGGGGTGAGTCAGCCCCAGCATTTT. Amino acids: CASSLGQGVSQPQHF.

The chain couples TRBV29-1 to TRBJ2-1; D perhaps matches TRBD2 (5 bases). Germline V lookup: CDR1 SQVTM, CDR2 ANQGSEA. The V end was cut by 1 base, the J end by 8 bases, with 15 bases between. The CDR3 totals 14 residues. CDR3 amino acids: CSVEGNPDFHEQFF. In nucleotides, the CDR3 is TGCAGCGTTGAAGGAAACCCGGACTTCCATGAGCAGTTCTTC.

A remark on this clone: A read error is likely here: a far larger clone is one base away. The chain is built from TRBV4-2 and TRBJ2-2; 7 bases map to TRBD2. The CDR3 length is 18 residues. Looked up from germline, CDR1 is LGHNA and CDR2 is YNFKEQ. V lost 2 bases to trimming and J lost 5 bases; unmatched junction nucleotides: 14. In DNA form, the CDR3 reads TGTGCCAGCAGCCAATTCCTCTCAGCGGGAACCTCTACCGGGGAGCTGTTTTTT. Translated: CASSQFLSAGTSTGELFF.

The V and J genes are TRBV7-2 and TRBJ2-1; maybe TRBD1 (5 bases). V lost 2 bases and J lost 6, with 14 bases in between. The CDR3 is 15 residues long. Germline V gives CDR1 SGHTA, CDR2 FQGNSA. CDR3 sequence (DNA): TGTGCCAGCAGCTTAAGCCGGCAGGGCAGCAATGAGCAGTTCTTC. The encoded protein is CASSLSRQGSNEQFF.

Points on this clone: The sample carries other DNA sequences with the same CDR3. The gene calls are TRBV4-3 and TRBJ2-1; 9 nucleotides line up with TRBD2. J lost 3 bases, V lost 0 bases, and 3 bases had no gene match. The CDR3 length is 16 residues. The germline V gene has CDR1 LGHNA and CDR2 YSLEER. As DNA, the CDR3 is TGCGCCAGCAGCCAAGAGACTAGCGGAAGCTACAATGAGCAGTTCTTC. Protein sequence: CASSQETSGSYNEQFF.

This clone was observed a handful of times. Given a far larger clone just one base away, this is likely a sequencing read error. The final CDR3 position lacks the conserved phenylalanine or tryptophan, pointing to a likely read error. The V gene is TRBV7-9, the J gene TRBJ1-2; TRBD1 matches at 7 bases. CDR1 is SEHNR and CDR2 is FQNEAQ in the germline V gene (reference sequence). CDR3 length equals 14 residues. The junction had 7 bases not matched to a gene; V was cut back by 1 base and J by 8 bases. CDR3 sequence reads: CASSLDTGAPGYTS. CDR3 bases: TGTGCCAGCAGCTTAGATACAGGGGCACCCGGCTACACCTCC.

This clone was recorded a few times. The V and J genes are TRBV30 and TRBJ1-1, with 7 bases that match TRBD1. The CDR3 consists of 12 residues. J was trimmed by 4 bases and V by 7 bases; bases with no gene match: 6. The germline V gene encodes CDR1 GTSNPN and CDR2 SVGIG (reference sequence). The CDR3 DNA reads as TGTGCCTTCCGACAGGGATTCACTGAAGCTTTCTTT. Its protein product is CAFRQGFTEAFF. Filled out from reference TRBV30 and TRBJ1-1, the complete variable domain reads SQTIHQWPATLVQPVGSPLSLECTVEGTSNPNLYWYRQAAGRGLQLLFYSVGIGQISSEVPQNLSASRPQDRQFILSSKKLLLSDSGFYLCAFRQGFTEAFFGQGTRLTVV.

V and J are TRBV30 and TRBJ2-7; the D gene is possibly TRBD2 (6 bases). CDR3 length: 17 amino acids. Germline V CDR1 and CDR2: GTSNPN, SVGIG (reference sequence). V shed 3 bases and J shed 0 bases, with 21 bases lying between them. The CDR3 is CAWSAPRERVVSYEQYF. The CDR3 DNA sequence: TGTGCCTGGAGCGCCCCTCGGGAGCGGGTAGTCTCCTACGAGCAGTACTTC.

J is TRBJ2-3 and V is TRBV25-1; TRBD2 is a possible D gene (6 bases). The CDR3 has 16 residues. V was shortened by 6 bases and J by 3 bases, with 19 bases between the two germline ends. Germline V gives CDR1 MGHDK, CDR2 SYGVNS. CDR3 nucleotides: TGTGCCAGCAGCAGCTGGAGGGGACGAGGGACAGATACGCAGTATTTT. Encoded protein: CASSSWRGRGTDTQYF.

The V call is TRBV7-2, the J call TRBJ1-2; tentatively, D is TRBD1 (5 bases). Trimming removed 5 bases from V and 5 bases from J, with 15 bases in between. The CDR3 runs to 14 residues. Per germline, CDR1 SGHTA and CDR2 FQGNSA. The CDR3 DNA reads TGTGCCAGCAGCCCCAGGGTGGCTGTATATGGCTACACCTTC. Protein product: CASSPRVAVYGYTF.

This chain joins TRBV30 and TRBJ2-7, with a possible D match to TRBD2 (6 bases). V shed 1 base and J shed 0 bases, with 19 bases lying between them. Germline CDR1 reads GTSNPN; CDR2 reads SVGIG (reference sequence). CDR3 length: 17 residues. The CDR3 loop reads CAWSGPVGSGYSYEQYF. Written as DNA, the CDR3 is TGTGCCTGGAGTGGCCCCGTTGGGAGCGGGTACTCCTACGAGCAGTACTTC.

The chain uses TRBV28 and TRBJ2-2, with D possibly matching TRBD2 (5 bases). This CDR3 has 16 residues. V gave up 6 bases and J gave up 0 bases, with 14 bases separating them. CDR1 is MDHEN, CDR2 SYDVKM, per germline. CDR3 DNA: TGTGCCAGCAGCGACCGGAGGACGGCGAACACCGGGGAGCTGTTTTTT. Translation gives CASSDRRTANTGELFF.

The rearrangement uses TRBV6-5 and TRBJ2-7; 8 positions agree with TRBD1. Unmatched junction bases numbered 3, after V lost 5 bases and J lost 3 bases. The CDR3 loop spans 13 amino acids. Germline V gene sequence: CDR1 MNHEY, CDR2 SVGAGI. The CDR3 loop reads CASSPGGFYEQYF. The CDR3 DNA is TGTGCCAGCAGTCCAGGGGGCTTCTACGAGCAGTACTTC.

This clone was counted only a few times. The rearrangement joins TRBV18 to TRBJ2-6; D is unresolved. This CDR3 is built from 14 residues. Germline V gene sequence: CDR1 KGHSH, CDR2 LQKENI. Trimming took 2 bases from V and 4 from J, leaving 6 bases between them. The CDR3 nucleotides read TGTGCCAGCTCACCAGGCTGGGGGGCCAACGTCCTGACTTTC. Its protein product is CASSPGWGANVLTF.

The chain couples TRBV7-3 to TRBJ2-7, with a possible D match to TRBD2 (6 bases). The CDR3 covers 15 residues. The V gene's germline CDR1 is SGHTA and CDR2 FQGTGA. V shed 1 base and J shed 5 bases, with 15 bases lying between them. The CDR3 DNA reads TGTGCCAGCAGCTTAATGGGTGCCCCGGGGGACGAGCAGTACTTC. It encodes CASSLMGAPGDEQYF.

This clone was detected ten times or more. The sample contains more than one DNA sequence encoding this CDR3. This sequence joins TRBV5-6 and TRBJ2-7; weak D call: TRBD1 (5 bases). Germline CDR1 SGHDT, CDR2 YYEEEE. The CDR3 runs to 14 residues. V lost 3 bases, J lost 2 bases, and 12 bases lay in between. For the CDR3, the DNA is TGTGCCAGCAGCTGGAGAAGGGGAACCTACGAGCAGTACTTC. Translating it yields CASSWRRGTYEQYF.

A remark on this clone: A read error is likely here: a far larger clone is one base away. The V and J genes are TRBV9 and TRBJ2-2, with 9 bases fitting TRBD1. Trimming at V came to 3 bases and at J to 0 bases, leaving 0 bases not matched to a gene. The CDR3 length is 15 residues. The germline gives CDR1 SGDLS, CDR2 YYNGEE. CDR3 sequence reads: CASSGDRANTGELFF. CDR3 DNA sequence: TGTGCCAGCAGCGGGGACAGGGCGAACACCGGGGAGCTGTTTTTT.

J is TRBJ2-5 and V is TRBV5-1, with a tentative D call TRBD1 (6 bases). CDR3 size: 13 residues. From germline, CDR1 is SGHRS and CDR2 YFSETQ. V gave up 4 bases and J gave up 3 bases, with 10 bases separating them. CDR3 in DNA: TGCGCCAGCAGCAGACGGACAGAAGAGACCCAGTACTTC. It encodes CASSRRTEETQYF.

In nucleotides, the CDR3 is TGTGCCAGCAGTTTATCCCCGAACGGCCGGAACTATGGCTACACCTTC. Translating gives CASSLSPNGRNYGYTF. The rearrangement joins TRBV27 to TRBJ1-2; D remains unclear. Trimming left V 0 bases short and J 2 bases short, with 13 bases between. This CDR3 has 16 residues. Germline CDR1 MNHEY, CDR2 SMNVEV (reference sequence).

Points on this clone: It differs at one base from a far larger clone, so likely a read error. The chain is built from TRBV25-1 and TRBJ2-7; 12 bases are shared with TRBD1. The CDR3 extends over 15 amino acids. The V gene's germline CDR1 is MGHDK and CDR2 SYGVNS. CDR3 loop: CASSEFGTGGYEQHF. In DNA, the CDR3 is TGTGCCAGCAGTGAGTTCGGGACAGGGGGCTACGAGCAGCACTTC.

The chain combines TRBV27 with TRBJ2-6; D gene uncertain. V shed 2 bases and J shed 2 bases, with 13 bases lying between them. Germline assignment: CDR1 MNHEY and CDR2 SMNVEV (reference sequence). The CDR3 is made up of 17 amino acids. The CDR3 DNA reads TGTGCCAGCAGTTTACTGGCTATTTCCCCTGGGGCCAACGTCCTGACTTTC. Its translation is CASSLLAISPGANVLTF.

This chain connects TRBV28 to TRBJ1-1; D might be TRBD1 (5 bases). CDR1 and CDR2 from the germline V gene are MDHEN and SYDVKM. Trimming shortened V by 7 bases and J by 5 bases, and 11 bases separated the two germline ends. The CDR3 is 12 amino acids. The CDR3 nucleotides read TGTGCCAGCACAGGGTGGTGGACTGAAGCTTTCTTT. It translates to CASTGWWTEAFF.

The chain recombines TRBV5-6 with TRBJ2-5, with TRBD1 as a possible D gene (6 bases). The CDR3 contains 13 residues. With 4 bases removed from V and 5 bases from J, the gap between germline ends came to 12 bases. Germline assignment: CDR1 SGHDT and CDR2 YYEEEE. The CDR3 spells CASSVGTFETQYF. The CDR3 nucleotides are TGTGCCAGCAGCGTCGGGACATTCGAGACCCAGTACTTC.

The chain links TRBV5-6 to TRBJ1-1; D is unclear. This CDR3 comprises 12 residues. The V gene's germline CDR1 is SGHDT and CDR2 YYEEEE. The V end was cut by 8 bases, the J end by 6 bases, with 14 bases between. CDR3 bases: TGTGCCAGTAGTCTCCGGTTGTCTGAAGCTTTCTTT. Protein sequence: CASSLRLSEAFF.

The V and J genes are TRBV6-5 and TRBJ2-3; 9 bases match TRBD2. Looked up from germline, CDR1 is MNHEY and CDR2 is SVGAGI. Trimming cost V 6 bases and J 9 bases; bases outside gene matches: 10. The CDR3 loop spans 14 amino acids. CDR3 bases: TGTGCCAGCAGGTTAGCGGGAGTGACGGGAACGCAGTATTTT. This translates into CASRLAGVTGTQYF.

V usage is TRBV7-2 and J usage is TRBJ1-1; D uncertain. Between the trimmed V and J ends, which lost 5 bases and 3 bases, there was a span of 10 bases. Per the germline V gene, CDR1 is SGHTA and CDR2 is FQGNSA. This CDR3 comprises 13 residues. CDR3 region: CASSPRRDTEAFF. CDR3 nucleotide sequence: TGTGCCAGCAGCCCCCGTAGGGACACTGAAGCTTTCTTT.

Concerning this clone: Given a far larger clone just one base away, this is likely a sequencing read error. Within the sample, other DNA sequences also encode this same CDR3. V gene TRBV10-3 combines with J gene TRBJ1-1; D unresolved. The CDR3 consists of 13 residues. CDR1 and CDR2 from the germline V gene are ENHRY and SYGVKD. The CDR3, as DNA: TGCGCCATCAGACTGTACGCGAACACTGAAGCTTTCTTT. Translating it yields CAIRLYANTEAFF.

Concerning this clone itself: Being one base from a much bigger clone, this may be a read error. In the same sample, other DNA sequences code for this CDR3. The chain joins TRBV5-6 to TRBJ1-1; TRBD1 matches at 7 bases. The CDR3 runs to 17 residues. Germline lookup yields CDR1 SGHDT and CDR2 YYEEEE. The CDR3 nucleotides read TGTGCTAGCAGCCGACTACTGACAGGGAGGAGGGAAACTGAAGCTTTCTTT. Translation gives CASSRLLTGRRETEAFF.

The V gene is TRBV9, the J gene TRBJ2-7; 10 bases are shared with TRBD1. After removal of 0 bases from V and 5 bases from J, the junction contained 8 bases not matched to a gene. This CDR3 spans 16 amino acids. Germline loops: CDR1 SGDLS, CDR2 YYNGEE. The CDR3 DNA reads TGTGCCAGCAGCGTAGTTTCGGGACAGGGGATCCACGAGCAGTACTTC. As protein: CASSVVSGQGIHEQYF.

This sequence joins TRBV19 and TRBJ1-1; weak D call: TRBD1 (6 bases). This CDR3 is built from 14 residues. Trimming left V 4 bases short and J 1 base short, with 10 bases between. Germline V CDR1 and CDR2: LNHDA, SQIVND (reference sequence). The DNA of the CDR3 is TGTGCCAGTAGTAGACAGGTCCAGAACACTGAAGCTTTCTTT. This translates into CASSRQVQNTEAFF.

Many counts were recorded for this clone. V usage is TRBV9 and J usage is TRBJ2-7; D may correspond to TRBD1 or TRBD2 (7 bases each). V was trimmed by 4 bases and J by 3 bases, leaving 29 bases between them. There are 19 residues in the CDR3. CDR1 and CDR2 from the germline V gene are SGDLS and YYNGEE. CDR3 loop: CASSPRGSGFWLADYEQYF. CDR3 DNA: TGTGCCAGCAGCCCCAGGGGGTCAGGGTTTTGGCTAGCGGACTACGAGCAGTACTTC.